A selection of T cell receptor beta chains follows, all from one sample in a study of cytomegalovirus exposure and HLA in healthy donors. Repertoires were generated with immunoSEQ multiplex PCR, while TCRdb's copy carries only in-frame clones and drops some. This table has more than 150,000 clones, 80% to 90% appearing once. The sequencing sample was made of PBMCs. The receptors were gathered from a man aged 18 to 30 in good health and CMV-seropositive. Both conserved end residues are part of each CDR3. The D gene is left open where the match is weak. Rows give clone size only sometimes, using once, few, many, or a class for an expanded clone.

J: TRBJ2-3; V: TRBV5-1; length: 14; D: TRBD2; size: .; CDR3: CASSQGLATDTQYF
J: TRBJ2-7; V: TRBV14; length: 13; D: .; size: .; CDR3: CASSKTGKYEQYF
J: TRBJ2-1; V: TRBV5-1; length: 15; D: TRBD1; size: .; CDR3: CASSLGQGIGNEQFF
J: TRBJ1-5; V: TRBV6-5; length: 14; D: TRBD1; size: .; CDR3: CASRPGQDNQPQHF
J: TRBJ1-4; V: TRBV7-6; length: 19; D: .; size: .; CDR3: CASSLSRQGLKGTNEKLFF
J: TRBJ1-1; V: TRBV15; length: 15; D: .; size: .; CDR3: CATSRAGEGYTEAFF
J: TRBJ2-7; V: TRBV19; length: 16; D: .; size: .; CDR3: CASSNPAGQSLGEQYF
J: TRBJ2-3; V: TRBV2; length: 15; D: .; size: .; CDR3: CASSGTGLLFDTQYF
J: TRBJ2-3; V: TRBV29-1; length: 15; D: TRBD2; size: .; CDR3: CSADGLAGPTDTQYF
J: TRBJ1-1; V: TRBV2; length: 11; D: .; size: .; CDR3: CASRPEIEAFF
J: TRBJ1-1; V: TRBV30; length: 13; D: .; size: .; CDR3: CAWSQRLNTEAFF
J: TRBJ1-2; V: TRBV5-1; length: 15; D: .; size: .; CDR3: CASSLAPPRDYGYTF
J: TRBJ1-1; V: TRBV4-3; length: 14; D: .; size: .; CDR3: CASSRELMNTEAFF
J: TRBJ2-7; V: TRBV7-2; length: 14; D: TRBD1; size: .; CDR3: CASSLGQGLREQYF
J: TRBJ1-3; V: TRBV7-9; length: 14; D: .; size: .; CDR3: CASRSSGGAGTIYF
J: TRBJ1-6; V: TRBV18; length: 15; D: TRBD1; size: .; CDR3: CASSPPGQGYSPLHF
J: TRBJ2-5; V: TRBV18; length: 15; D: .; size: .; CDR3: CASSLSTGIQETQYF
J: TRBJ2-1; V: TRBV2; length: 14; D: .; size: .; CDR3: CASSEVSSYNEQFF
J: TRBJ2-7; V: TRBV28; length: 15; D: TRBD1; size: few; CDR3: CASSPGDRDSYEQYF
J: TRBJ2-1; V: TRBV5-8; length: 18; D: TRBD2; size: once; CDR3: CASSNPGLAGGTYNEQFF
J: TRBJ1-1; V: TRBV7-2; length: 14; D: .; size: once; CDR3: CASSFDRQNTEAFF
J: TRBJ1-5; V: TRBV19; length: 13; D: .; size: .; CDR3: CASSRVTGQTQHF
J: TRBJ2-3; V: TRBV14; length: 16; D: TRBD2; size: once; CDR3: CASSPLAGGATDTQYF
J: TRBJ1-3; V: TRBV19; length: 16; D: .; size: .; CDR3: CASSSPGQTYGNTIYF
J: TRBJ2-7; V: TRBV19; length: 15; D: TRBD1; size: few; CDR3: CASSTSRDRDYEQYF
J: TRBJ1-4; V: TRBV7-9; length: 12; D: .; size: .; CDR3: CASSPQGEKLFF
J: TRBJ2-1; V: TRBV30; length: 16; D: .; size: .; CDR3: CAWLGGAAGYSNEQFF
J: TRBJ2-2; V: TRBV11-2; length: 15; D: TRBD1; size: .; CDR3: CASSPGQGASGELFF
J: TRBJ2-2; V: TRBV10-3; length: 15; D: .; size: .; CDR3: CAISATTKNTGELFF
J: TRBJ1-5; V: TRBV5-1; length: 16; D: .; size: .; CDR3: CASSLGSGESNQPQHF
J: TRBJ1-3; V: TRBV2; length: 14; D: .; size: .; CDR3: CASRDGVSGNTIYF
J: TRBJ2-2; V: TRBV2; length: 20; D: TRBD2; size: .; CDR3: CASSDLATGGRYTNTGELFF
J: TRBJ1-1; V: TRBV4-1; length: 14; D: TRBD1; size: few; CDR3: CASSQGQGSTEAFF
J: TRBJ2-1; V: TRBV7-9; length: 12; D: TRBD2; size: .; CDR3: CASSPLANEQFF
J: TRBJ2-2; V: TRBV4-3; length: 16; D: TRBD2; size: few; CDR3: CASSQEGTSGTGELFF
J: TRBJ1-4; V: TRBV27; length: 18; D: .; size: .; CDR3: CASSPRQTRSHINEKLFF
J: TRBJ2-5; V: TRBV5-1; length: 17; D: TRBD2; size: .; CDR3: CASSWWTSGGAGETQYF
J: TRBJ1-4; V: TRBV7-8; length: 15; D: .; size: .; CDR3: CASSTRDGGNEKLFF
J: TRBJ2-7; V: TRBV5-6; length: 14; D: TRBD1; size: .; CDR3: CASSSGTGWGEQYF
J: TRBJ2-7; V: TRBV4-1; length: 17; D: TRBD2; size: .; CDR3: CASSQEARAGGPYEQYF
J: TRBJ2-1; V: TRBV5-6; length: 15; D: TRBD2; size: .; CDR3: CASSFIASGGGEQFF
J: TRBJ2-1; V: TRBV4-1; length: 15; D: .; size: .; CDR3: CASSQGGGAFNEQFF
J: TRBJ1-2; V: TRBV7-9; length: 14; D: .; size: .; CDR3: CASSLEGLNYGYTF
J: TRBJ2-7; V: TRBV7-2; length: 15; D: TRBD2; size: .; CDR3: CASSLAAGGPTEQYF
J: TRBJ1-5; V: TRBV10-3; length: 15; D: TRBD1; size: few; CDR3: CAISDRGPGDQPQHF
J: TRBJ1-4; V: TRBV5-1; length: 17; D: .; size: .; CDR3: CASSAGLWDSTNEKLFF